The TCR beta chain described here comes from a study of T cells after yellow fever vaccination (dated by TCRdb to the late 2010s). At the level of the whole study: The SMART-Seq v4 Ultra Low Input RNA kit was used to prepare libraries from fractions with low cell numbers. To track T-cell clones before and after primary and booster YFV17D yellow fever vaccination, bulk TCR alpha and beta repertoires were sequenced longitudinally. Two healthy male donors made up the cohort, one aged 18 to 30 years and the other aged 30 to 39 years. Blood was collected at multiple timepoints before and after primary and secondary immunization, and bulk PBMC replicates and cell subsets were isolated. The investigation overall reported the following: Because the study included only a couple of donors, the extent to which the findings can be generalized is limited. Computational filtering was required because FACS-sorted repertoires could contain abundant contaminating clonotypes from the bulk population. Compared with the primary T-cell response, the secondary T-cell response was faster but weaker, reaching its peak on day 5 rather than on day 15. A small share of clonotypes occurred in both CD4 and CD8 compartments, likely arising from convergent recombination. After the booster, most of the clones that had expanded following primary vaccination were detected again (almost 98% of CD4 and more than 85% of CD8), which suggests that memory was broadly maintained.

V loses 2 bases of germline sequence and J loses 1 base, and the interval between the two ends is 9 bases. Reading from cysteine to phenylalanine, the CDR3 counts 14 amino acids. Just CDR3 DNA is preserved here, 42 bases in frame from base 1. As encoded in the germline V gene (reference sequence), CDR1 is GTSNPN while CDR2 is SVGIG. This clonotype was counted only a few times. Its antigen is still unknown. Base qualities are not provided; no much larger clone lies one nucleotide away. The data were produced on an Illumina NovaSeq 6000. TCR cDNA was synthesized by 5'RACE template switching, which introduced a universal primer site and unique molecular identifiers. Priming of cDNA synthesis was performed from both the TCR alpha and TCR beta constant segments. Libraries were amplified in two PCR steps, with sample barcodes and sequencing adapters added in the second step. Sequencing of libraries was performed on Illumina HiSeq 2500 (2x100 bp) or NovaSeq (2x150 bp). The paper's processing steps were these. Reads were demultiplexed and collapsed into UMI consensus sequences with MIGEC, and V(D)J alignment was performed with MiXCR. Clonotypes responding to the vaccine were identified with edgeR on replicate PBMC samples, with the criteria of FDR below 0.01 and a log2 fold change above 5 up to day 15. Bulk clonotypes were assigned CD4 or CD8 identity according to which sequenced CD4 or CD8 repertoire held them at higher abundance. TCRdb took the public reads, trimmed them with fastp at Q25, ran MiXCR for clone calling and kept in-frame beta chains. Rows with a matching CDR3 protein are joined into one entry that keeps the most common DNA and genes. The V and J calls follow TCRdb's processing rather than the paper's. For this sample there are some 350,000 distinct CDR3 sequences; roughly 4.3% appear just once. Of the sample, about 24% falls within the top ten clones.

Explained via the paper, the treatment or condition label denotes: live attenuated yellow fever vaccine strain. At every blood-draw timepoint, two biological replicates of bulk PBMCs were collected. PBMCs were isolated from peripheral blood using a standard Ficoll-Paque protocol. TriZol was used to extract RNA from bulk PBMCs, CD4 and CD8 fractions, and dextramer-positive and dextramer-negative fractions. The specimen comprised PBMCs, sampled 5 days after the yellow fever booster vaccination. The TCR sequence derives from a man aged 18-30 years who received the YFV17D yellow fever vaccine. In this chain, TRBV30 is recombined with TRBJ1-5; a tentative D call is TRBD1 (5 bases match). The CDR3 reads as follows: CAWSPGLSNQPQHF. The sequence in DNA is TGTGCCTGGAGTCCGGGACTGAGCAATCAGCCCCAGCATTTT.